Many counts were recorded for the clone carrying this TCR beta chain. Germline V gives CDR1 LGHDT, CDR2 YNNKEL (reference sequence). The CDR3 consists of 14 residues. Deletions cut 1 base from V and 4 bases from J, with 8 bases between. Amplified TCR beta CDR3 regions came from RNA transcripts. HTBI primers drove first-round RT-PCR of the TCR CDR3. TCRdb re-analysed the multiplex PCR reads in MiXCR, keeping a single row per CDR3 protein. There are about 640,000 distinct CDR3 sequences in the sample; around 20% occur only once, and approximately 30% lies in the top ten. This entry comes from a study of T cells in Graves' hyperthyroidism and ophthalmopathy. Study context: Peripheral blood was collected at initial diagnosis, before any treatment.

Material for sequencing was blood. The clonotype originates from a man aged 30-40 years with Graves' ophthalmopathy. The J gene is TRBJ2-1, the V gene TRBV3-1, with unresolved D. This chain's CDR3 is CASSQGSYYNEQFF. The CDR3 DNA reads as TGTGCCAGCAGCCAAGGTTCATATTACAATGAGCAGTTCTTC.